A selection of T cell receptor beta chains follows, all from one sample in a study of blood T cell repertoires in COVID-19. Sequencing used immunoSEQ multiplex PCR; TCRdb keeps in-frame clones, though not all of them. The table has 250,000 to 300,000 clones, 85% to 90% seen once; the top ten hold about 3.6%. Sequencing was done on a sample of peripheral blood. These receptors all come from a man aged 18 to 35 with active or convalescent COVID-19. Each CDR3 is given with its conserved first and last residue. Size is omitted from some rows. Given values are once, few, many or a class for expanded clones.

J: TRBJ2-7; V: TRBV18; size: .; CDR3: CASSPIGGRYEQYF
J: TRBJ1-3; V: TRBV11-3; size: .; CDR3: CASRAGSGNTIYF
J: TRBJ2-7; V: TRBV7-8; size: .; CDR3: CASSQRSSGSYEQYF
J: TRBJ2-5; V: TRBV2; size: .; CDR3: CAIRQGGRETQYF
J: TRBJ2-2; V: TRBV30; size: .; CDR3: CAWKRGYTGELFF
J: TRBJ2-1; V: TRBV2; size: .; CDR3: CASFGTSGREPYNEQFF
J: TRBJ1-2; V: TRBV27; size: .; CDR3: CASSLTRGYGYTF
J: TRBJ1-5; V: TRBV6-2/TRBV6-3; size: .; CDR3: CASSSTGQANQPQHF
J: TRBJ1-1; V: TRBV2; size: .; CDR3: CASRDGGKAFF
J: TRBJ2-7; V: TRBV5-6; size: .; CDR3: CASSSTGTLSYEQYF
J: TRBJ2-7; V: TRBV6-5; size: .; CDR3: CASSKTGTPYEQYF
J: TRBJ2-5; V: TRBV5-1; size: .; CDR3: CASSVSILAGGQETQYF
J: TRBJ1-5; V: TRBV18; size: .; CDR3: CASSRANQPQHF
J: TRBJ1-2; V: TRBV18; size: .; CDR3: CASSPTRTGGVSYGYTF
J: TRBJ2-1; V: TRBV28; size: .; CDR3: CASSLFHGTPYNEQFF
J: TRBJ1-1; V: TRBV5-1; size: .; CDR3: CASSLALEGTEAFF
J: TRBJ2-7; V: TRBV5-4; size: .; CDR3: CASSTAPPLAGYEQYF
J: TRBJ2-5; V: TRBV30; size: .; CDR3: CAWSGGQLQETQYF
J: TRBJ1-6; V: TRBV3-1/TRBV3-2; size: .; CDR3: CASSLSSYNSPLHF
J: TRBJ1-5; V: TRBV19; size: .; CDR3: CASSMGGGVRQPQHF
J: TRBJ1-2; V: TRBV6-1; size: .; CDR3: CASSEADYYGYTF
J: TRBJ1-5; V: TRBV6-5; size: .; CDR3: CASSLSGNSNQPQHF
J: TRBJ2-6; V: TRBV5-1; size: .; CDR3: CASSFLGTGSGANVLTF
J: TRBJ2-3; V: TRBV4-1; size: .; CDR3: CASSQEGQPDTQYF
J: TRBJ2-1; V: TRBV18; size: once; CDR3: CASSPSHEQFF
J: TRBJ2-7; V: TRBV3-1/TRBV3-2; size: .; CDR3: CASSFRDRRVEQYF
J: TRBJ2-3; V: TRBV30; size: .; CDR3: CAWTYAAEGTQYF
J: TRBJ2-5; V: TRBV3-1/TRBV3-2; size: .; CDR3: CASSPSRETQYF
J: TRBJ1-4; V: TRBV13; size: .; CDR3: CASSLRDRGEKLFF
J: TRBJ1-6; V: TRBV11-2; size: .; CDR3: CASSPLGGQGNSPLHF
J: TRBJ1-6; V: TRBV5-6; size: few; CDR3: CASSFGQQHSPLHF
J: TRBJ2-7; V: TRBV19; size: .; CDR3: CASSIETGNYEQYF
J: TRBJ2-1; V: TRBV5-4; size: .; CDR3: CASRKNLAGDEQFF
J: TRBJ2-7; V: TRBV2; size: .; CDR3: CAIANEGLDEQYF
J: TRBJ1-2; V: TRBV11-3; size: .; CDR3: CASSLDTGGSGYTF
J: TRBJ1-6; V: TRBV6-6; size: .; CDR3: CASSYSIGGQDSPLHF
J: TRBJ1-2; V: TRBV24-1; size: .; CDR3: CATQDTNYGYTF